This T cell receptor (beta chain) came from a study of shared clonotypes between healthy human individuals. Germline CDR1 SGHRS, CDR2 YFSETQ. The CDR3 totals 16 residues. The V end lost 0 bases, the J end lost 0 bases, and 12 bases lay between the germline ends. Donors comprised only Caucasian adults living in Nashville, Tennessee. Genomic DNA from each subset was divided evenly over several immunoSEQ plates. Clones were read by immunoSEQ multiplex PCR, and TCRdb kept only the in-frame ones, dropping some. This sample yields hundreds of thousands of clones, of which 90% to 96% are seen a single time; about 0.064% belongs to the top ten. Details on this clone: Its antigen remains unknown.

The study, taken as a whole, reports: Clonotypes shared by all four donors outscored non-shared clonotypes in generation probability.

Sequenced: naive CD4+ T cells sorted from blood. Specified subset: CD45RA+ positively selected. The chain recombines TRBV5-1 with TRBJ1-1; D remains ambiguous. This TCR derives from a woman aged 25 to 39 in good health. The chain's CDR3 is CASSLERVGMNTEAFF. CDR3 sequence (DNA): TGCGCCAGCAGCTTGGAAAGGGTTGGTATGAACACTGAAGCTTTCTTT.